What follows are 5 T cell receptor beta chains derived from one specimen sequenced in a study of OX40 agonist ivuxolimab in advanced cancers. Generated by immunoSEQ multiplex PCR, the TCRdb table keeps only in-frame clones and is missing some. The data contain tens of thousands of clones, roughly four fifths of them singletons. The sequences come from CD4+ or CD8+ T cells sorted from blood, collected in a trial of the OX40 agonist ivuxolimab. These TCRs come from an adult with an advanced solid tumor such as melanoma, head and neck, liver or kidney cancer.

This chain connects TRBV28 to TRBJ1-2; D is perhaps TRBD1 (5 bases). Germline CDR1 MDHEN, CDR2 SYDVKM. V gave up 2 bases and J gave up 4 bases, with 8 bases separating them. This CDR3 spans 13 amino acids. CDR3 residues: CASSLRGAYGYTF. CDR3 bases: TGTGCCAGCAGTTTAAGAGGGGCCTATGGCTACACCTTC.

This clone was counted between two and nine times. CDR3 residues: CAIRWETGNSPLHF. The CDR3 region has the DNA TGTGCCATCAGGTGGGAGACCGGTAATTCACCCCTCCACTTT. The chain links TRBV10-3 to TRBJ1-6; no clear D. From germline, CDR1 is ENHRY and CDR2 SYGVKD. The V and J ends lost 6 bases and 6 bases respectively, with 12 bases between them. The CDR3 runs 14 residues.

This clone was observed once. V usage is TRBV6-5 and J usage is TRBJ1-3, with no clear D. Trimming removed 9 bases from V and 2 bases from J, with 11 bases in between. Germline V lookup: CDR1 MNHEY, CDR2 SVGAGI. There are 13 residues in the CDR3. CDR3 sequence reads: CASETATGNTIYF. DNA of the CDR3: TGTGCCAGTGAAACAGCTACTGGAAACACCATATATTTT.

The V gene is TRBV6-5, the J gene TRBJ2-5, with D unresolved. Germline-derived CDR1 and CDR2 are MNHEY and SVGAGI. The CDR3 has 13 amino acids. The V gene lost 8 bases and the J gene lost 4 bases, with 14 bases spanning the gap. This chain's CDR3 is CASSEPLVETQYF. In DNA, the CDR3 is TGTGCCAGCTCCGAGCCACTGGTAGAGACCCAGTACTTC.

The J gene is TRBJ1-5, the V gene TRBV14, with D tentatively TRBD1 (5 bases). There are 14 residues in the CDR3. From germline, CDR1 is SGHDN and CDR2 FVKESK. Trimming took 1 base from V and 7 from J, leaving 11 bases between them. CDR3 sequence reads: CASSQVGDLQPQHF. The DNA of the CDR3 is TGTGCCAGCAGCCAAGTTGGGGACCTCCAGCCCCAGCATTTT. Looking up the rest from reference TRBV14 and TRBJ1-5 gives the full variable domain: EAGVTQFPSHSVIEKGQTVTLRCDPISGHDNLYWYRRVMGKEIKFLLHFVKESKQDESGMPNNRFLAERTGGTYSTLKVQPAELEDSGVYFCASSQVGDLQPQHFGDGTRLSIL.